This T cell receptor beta chain was recovered during a study of human T cells and chemical hapten exposure. As for the study in general: Patch tests containing 0.01% DPC, applied to the upper back, were read at 6 days. Points from the study as a whole: Counts of TCRs above 1 in 1000 frequency stayed unchanged with DPC sensitization.

The V gene lost 8 bases and the J gene lost 1 base, with 7 bases spanning the gap. Germline V gene sequence: CDR1 SQVTM, CDR2 ANQGSEA. The CDR3 runs 11 residues. Time point noted: patch test 2, 6 weeks after DPC sensitization. As to treatment: therapeutic diphenylcyclopropenone sensitization with weekly scalp DPC. Total RNA came from unfractionated whole blood. TCRdb re-called the RACE reads with MiXCR, one entry per CDR3 protein. In the table there are approximately 87,000 distinct CDR3 sequences, approximately 10% of which are singletons. This clonotype has ten or more counts. Its specificity is unknown.

The chain has TRBV29-1 and TRBJ2-3; no definite D call. The source material was whole blood, sampled in connection with sensitization to the hapten diphenylcyclopropenone (DPC). This TCR came from a woman in her thirties or forties with alopecia areata. Some clones in this sample may be carry-over from other donors' samples. In DNA form, the CDR3 reads TGCAGCTTGACCCGCACAGATACGCAGTATTTT. Amino acids: CSLTRTDTQYF.